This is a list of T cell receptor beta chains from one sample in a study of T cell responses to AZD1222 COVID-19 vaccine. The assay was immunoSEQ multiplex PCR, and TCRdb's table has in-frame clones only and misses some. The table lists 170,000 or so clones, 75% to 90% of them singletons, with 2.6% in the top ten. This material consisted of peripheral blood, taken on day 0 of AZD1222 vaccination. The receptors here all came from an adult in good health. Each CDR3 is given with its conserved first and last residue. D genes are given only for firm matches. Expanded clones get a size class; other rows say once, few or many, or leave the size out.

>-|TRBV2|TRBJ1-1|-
TGTGCCAGCAGCACCTTGGACAGAACGACTGAAGCTTTCTTT
CASSTLDRTTEAFF
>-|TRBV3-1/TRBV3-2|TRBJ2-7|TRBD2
TGTGCCAGCAGCCCCCCTAGCGGGAATTCCTACGAGCAGTACTTC
CASSPPSGNSYEQYF
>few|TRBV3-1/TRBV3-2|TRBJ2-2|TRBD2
TGTGCCAGCAGCCAATACGGGGCTAGCGGGAACACCGGGGAGCTGTTTTTT
CASSQYGASGNTGELFF
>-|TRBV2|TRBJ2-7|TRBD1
TGTGCCAGCAGCCACGGACAGGGGGAAAGCTCCTACGAGCAGTACTTC
CASSHGQGESSYEQYF
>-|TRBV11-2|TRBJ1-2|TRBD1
TGTGCCAGCAGGCATCCAGGGGGACAGCAGACCACTAACTATGGCTACACCTTC
CASRHPGGQQTTNYGYTF
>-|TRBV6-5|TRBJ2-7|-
TGTGCCGTAAGACTCCGTGCCCACGAGCAGTACTTC
CAVRLRAHEQYF
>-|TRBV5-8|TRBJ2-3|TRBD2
TGTGCCAGCAGCTCCATGGGGAGACTAGCGGACCTCACAGATACGCAGTATTTT
CASSSMGRLADLTDTQYF
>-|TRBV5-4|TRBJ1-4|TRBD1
TGTGCCAGCAGCCAGCGTTACAGGGGAATTTATGAAAAACTGTTTTTT
CASSQRYRGIYEKLFF
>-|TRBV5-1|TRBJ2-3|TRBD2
TGCGCCAGCAGCTTGGTGGGGACTAGCAGCGGCACAGATACGCAGTATTTT
CASSLVGTSSGTDTQYF
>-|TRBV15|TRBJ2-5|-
TGTGCCACCAGCATGAGGGCCCAAGAGACCCAGTACTTC
CATSMRAQETQYF
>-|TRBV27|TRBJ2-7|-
TGTGCCAGCAGTATAGGACGGAACTCCTACGAGCAGTACTTC
CASSIGRNSYEQYF
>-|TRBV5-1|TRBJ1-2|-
TGCGCCAGCAGCCCGACGGATCCTAACTATGGCTACACCTTC
CASSPTDPNYGYTF
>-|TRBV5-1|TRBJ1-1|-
TGCGCCAGCAGCTTGCGGGGGCCAAACACTGAAGCTTTCTTT
CASSLRGPNTEAFF
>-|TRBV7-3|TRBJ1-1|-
TGTGCCAGCAGCTTACAGCCAGATAATGAAGCTTTCTTT
CASSLQPDNEAFF
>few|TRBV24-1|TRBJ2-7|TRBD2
TGTGCCACCAGTGATAGCGGGAGCTTGTCCTACGAGCAGTACTTC
CATSDSGSLSYEQYF
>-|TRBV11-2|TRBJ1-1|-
TGTGCCAGCAGCCAGAGTCAGGGACTGGGAGCTTTCTTT
CASSQSQGLGAFF
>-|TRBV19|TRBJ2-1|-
TGTGCCAGTAGTATAGGGGGGCAGGGAATTAATGAGCAGTTCTTC
CASSIGGQGINEQFF
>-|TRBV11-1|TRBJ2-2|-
TGTGCCAGCAGCCTGTTGGGGGGCCTTGGTGCCGGGGAGCTGTTTTTT
CASSLLGGLGAGELFF
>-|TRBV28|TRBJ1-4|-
TGTGCCAGCAGTTTCGGGGTGACTAATGAAAAACTGTTTTTT
CASSFGVTNEKLFF
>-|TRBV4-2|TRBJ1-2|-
TGTGCCAGCAACCCTGGGGTGGGGGTCTATGGCTACACCTTC
CASNPGVGVYGYTF
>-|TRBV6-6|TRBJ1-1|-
TGTGCCAGCAGTTCCAAGGACCTTCTCCCGAACACTGAAGCTTTCTTT
CASSSKDLLPNTEAFF
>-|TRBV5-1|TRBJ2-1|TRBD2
TGCGCCAGCAGCCCCGAGGGGATCACTAGCGGGAGGGCGAATGAGCAGTTCTTC
CASSPEGITSGRANEQFF
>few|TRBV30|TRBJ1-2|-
TGTGCCTGGAGCCCCTTACAGGGTAACTATGGCTACACCTTC
CAWSPLQGNYGYTF
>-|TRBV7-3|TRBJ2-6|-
TGTGCCAGCAGCTTAGCGACAGGTGGGGCCAACGTCCTGACTTTC
CASSLATGGANVLTF
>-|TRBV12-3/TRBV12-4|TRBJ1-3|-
TGTGCCAGCGACCACTCTGGAAACACCATATATTTT
CASDHSGNTIYF
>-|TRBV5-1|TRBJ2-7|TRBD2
TGCGCCAGCTCTAGTCTGACTAGCGGGGCCTACGAGCAGTACTTC
CASSSLTSGAYEQYF
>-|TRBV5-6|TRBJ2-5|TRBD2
TGTGCCAGCAGACTAGCGGGAGTGGGGGAACAAGAGACCCAGTACTTC
CASRLAGVGEQETQYF
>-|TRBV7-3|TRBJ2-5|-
TGTGCCAGCATCCAGAGGAACAGGGCCTCACAAGAGACCCAGTACTTC
CASIQRNRASQETQYF
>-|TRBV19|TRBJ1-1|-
TGTGCCAGTAGTATGCGGGGGTTTGAAGCTTTCTTT
CASSMRGFEAFF
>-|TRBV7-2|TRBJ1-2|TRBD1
TGTGCCAGCAGCCTATCTGGACAGGCCCGAAACTATGGCTACACCTTC
CASSLSGQARNYGYTF
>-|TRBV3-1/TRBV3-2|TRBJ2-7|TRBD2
TGTGCCAGCAGCCAGACACTAGCGGGAGGCTACGAGCAGTACTTC
CASSQTLAGGYEQYF
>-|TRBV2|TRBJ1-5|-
TGTGCCAGCATGAGGGCCATAGGCAATCAGCCCCAGCATTTT
CASMRAIGNQPQHF
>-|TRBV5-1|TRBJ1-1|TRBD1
TGCGCCAGCAGCTCGGGACAGGGGGCCACTGAAGCTTTCTTT
CASSSGQGATEAFF
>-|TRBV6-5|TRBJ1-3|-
TGTGCCAGCAGTTACGCGAGGGGCAGCTCTGGAAACACCATATATTTT
CASSYARGSSGNTIYF
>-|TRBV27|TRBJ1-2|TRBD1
TGTGCCAGCAGGGCCCGGGACAGGGGGATATACTATGGCTACACCTTC
CASRARDRGIYYGYTF
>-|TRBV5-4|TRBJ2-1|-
TGTGCCAGCAGCTTGGTATCGACTAGTGGCGATGAGCAGTTCTTC
CASSLVSTSGDEQFF
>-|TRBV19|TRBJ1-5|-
TGTGCCAGTAGTGCCTGGGGGGGATATAGCAATCAGCCCCAGCATTTT
CASSAWGGYSNQPQHF
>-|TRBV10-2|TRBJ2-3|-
TGCGCCAGCAGTGACATGGGCTACGAGCCCCCCACAGATACGCAGTATTTT
CASSDMGYEPPTDTQYF
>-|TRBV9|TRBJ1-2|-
TGTGCCAGCAGCGTGGCGGCAGGCTCCTATGGCTACACCTTC
CASSVAAGSYGYTF
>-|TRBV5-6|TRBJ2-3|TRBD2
TGTGCCAGCAGTTGGACTAGCCGAATGCAGTATTTT
CASSWTSRMQYF
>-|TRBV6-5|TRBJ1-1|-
TGTGCCAGCAGTTACCGTGGATTCACTGAAGCTTTCTTT
CASSYRGFTEAFF
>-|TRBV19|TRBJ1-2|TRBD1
TGTGCCAGCCTCAGGACAGGTACGAACTATGGCTACACCTTC
CASLRTGTNYGYTF
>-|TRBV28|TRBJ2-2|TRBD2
TGTGCCAGCAGTTTAACTAGCGGGAGTGGGGAGCTGTTTTTT
CASSLTSGSGELFF
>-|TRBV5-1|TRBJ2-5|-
TGCGCCAGCAGCTACGGGATCCAAGAGACCCAGTACTTC
CASSYGIQETQYF
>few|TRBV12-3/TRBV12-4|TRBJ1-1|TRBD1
TGTGCCAGCAGTTTCCTCAGGGGGGCTGAAGCTTTCTTT
CASSFLRGAEAFF
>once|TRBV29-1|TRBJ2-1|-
TGCAGCGGTAGCTGGTCCTACAATGAGCAGTTCTTC
CSGSWSYNEQFF
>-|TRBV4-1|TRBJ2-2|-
TGCGCCAGCAGCCACGCAGGTAACACCGGGGAGCTGTTTTTT
CASSHAGNTGELFF
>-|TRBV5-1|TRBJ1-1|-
TGCGCCAGCAGCTTGGGCAGGAACACTGAAGCTTTCTTT
CASSLGRNTEAFF
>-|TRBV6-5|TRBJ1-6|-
TGTGCCAGCAGCCGTGAACTTAATTCACCCCTCCACTTT
CASSRELNSPLHF
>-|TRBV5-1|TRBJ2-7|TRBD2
TGCGCCAGCAGCGGTCTAGCGGGAGACCACGAGCAGTACTTC
CASSGLAGDHEQYF
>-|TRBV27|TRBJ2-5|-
TGTGCCAGCAGTTTAGGTGGCGTTGGAGAGACCCAGTACTTC
CASSLGGVGETQYF
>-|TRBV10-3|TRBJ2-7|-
TGTGCCATCAGCGAGGGCAGGTTATCCTACGAGCAGTACTTC
CAISEGRLSYEQYF
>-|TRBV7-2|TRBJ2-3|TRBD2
TGTGCCAGCAGCTTAAGGACTAGCGGGAGGTTCAGATCGGATACGCAGTATTTT
CASSLRTSGRFRSDTQYF
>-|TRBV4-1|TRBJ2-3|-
TGCGCCAGCAGCCAAGTTTCGGGGGCCACAGATACGCAGTATTTT
CASSQVSGATDTQYF
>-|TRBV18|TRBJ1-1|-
TGTGCCAGCTCACCGTCGGAGGGGAATTCTGTTGCTTTCTTT
CASSPSEGNSVAFF
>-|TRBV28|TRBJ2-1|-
TGTGCCAGCAGTTTGGGGGACTCAGTACGACACAATGAGCAGTTCTTC
CASSLGDSVRHNEQFF
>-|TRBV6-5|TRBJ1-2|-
TGTGCCAGCAGTTACGCTTCCTGGGGATCCAGTGGCTACACCTTC
CASSYASWGSSGYTF